The source of this T cell receptor (beta chain) is a study of cytomegalovirus exposure and HLA in healthy donors (dated by TCRdb to 2017 to 2019). For context, the study as a whole: An earlier analysis of some 600 of the donors reported 250 to 350 Gb of sequence data and 117 million unique TCR beta sequences obtained from 150 million to 200 million T cells. Typing coverage varied by locus: roughly 620-640 donors for A, B, C, DRB1 and DQB1; approximately 560 for DQA1; about 590 for DPA1; around 450 for DPB1. An earlier analysis of roughly 580 of the donors used high-throughput TCR beta sequencing to judge whether each TCR beta V gene segment behaved as functional or pseudogenic. Both class I and class II loci were covered by HLA typing, at four-digit resolution. A separate validation cohort of 100 to 150 different subjects was used in addition to the 666-subject first cohort. Using immunosequencing, the study profiled T cell repertoires from roughly 650 subjects and related those repertoires to cytomegalovirus serostatus. Rather than drawing on any new phenotypic data, the later analysis identified candidate immune exposures from TCR beta sequences and the way those sequences occurred across donors. To predict cytomegalovirus infection status, the study combined high-throughput TCR immunosequencing, statistical association of individual TCRs with disease status, and machine learning. Every discovery cohort repertoire had been produced on one sequencing platform. Among 300 to 500 genotyped donors of the cohort, an average of approximately 240,000 unique TCR beta nucleotide sequences was sequenced per donor, of which 15% to 20% were non-productive. Roughly 5 DR-DQ haplotypes were handled as single units for association and clustering, since linkage in the cohort was strong. Donor age, sex, ethnicity and CMV serostatus were compiled alongside the repertoire data. A later genetic analysis used genome-wide SNP genotypes for 398 of the 666 donors, treating that subset as a discovery cohort. A later analysis re-analyzed previously published TCR beta repertoires from 650 to 800 donors and added high-resolution HLA genotyping to study TCR occurrence patterns. Approximately 310 gigabases of sequencing data and 75 million to 85 million unique TCR sequences made up an early release that covered approximately 700 HLA-typed donors. The study aimed to test whether signatures of past pathogen exposure could be identified by cataloging public T cell receptors. Among the roughly 400 genotyped donors, around 79% belonged to the genetic ancestry cluster associated with self-reported Caucasian donors.

Sequences SEHNR (CDR1) and FQNEAQ (CDR2) are obtained from the germline V gene (reference sequence). The CDR3 sequence holds 15 residues, the cysteine and phenylalanine included. Only the CDR3 DNA stays, 45 bases, in frame from base 1. Results and caveats for the whole study, not just this receptor: In a later analysis, TCR association rates were found to vary across HLA loci, with the most associated TCRs seen for DRB1 alleles and the fewest for HLA-C alleles. Presence/absence analyses assumed roughly uniform sequencing depth across donors, an assumption that may not hold. At a false discovery rate of 0.05, a later analysis linked roughly 17,000 TCR beta sequences to specific HLA alleles. Compared with the 666-donor mean, donors in an Asian-associated ancestry cluster had fewer N-insertions in productive TCRs, according to a later genetic analysis. The cohort was sequenced for TCR beta chains only, and without alpha or paired-chain data the features that could be detected were limited. In the study, roughly 160 TCR beta chains were listed as associated with cytomegalovirus. Because counts were too low, about 15 rarely observed V segments, including chromosome 9 orphons, were left out of the earlier analysis of 500 to 750 of the donors. Strong co-occurrence of HLA alleles, especially DR and DQ, made assigning TCR associations to individual alleles difficult. The 87-base-pair reads could not distinguish some IMGT-functional V segments, including TRBV6-2 and TRBV6-3, so those segments were excluded. Across donors, most TCR sequences were observed very rarely, whereas some public TCRs were present in many individuals. The only immune exposure information available for the cohort was CMV serostatus. A later analysis found that HLA-associated TCR beta chains were more clonally expanded and had lower generation probabilities than equally common non-associated chains. Cytomegalovirus status was reported to be diagnosed by the classifier with high specificity and sensitivity in both the original and validation cohorts. A cluster of highly shared sequence variants was judged likely to be a technical artifact of the sequencing pipeline. Because HLA typing was unavailable for some donors at each locus, only the typed subset was used in association tests. Several of the top co-occurrence clusters appeared to be linked to parvovirus B19, influenza, CMV and Epstein-Barr virus, according to a later analysis. A further reported finding was that TCR beta sequences accurately predicted the HLA-A and HLA-B alleles for most subjects in the first cohort. An earlier analysis of 587 of the donors showed that most TCR beta V segments appeared in productive rearrangements either about 87% or about 30% of the time, which broadly matched IMGT annotations. A few of the identified cytomegalovirus-associated TCR beta chains were confirmed in vitro to be specific for cytomegalovirus antigens. An association between a missense DCLRE1C variant and V-gene and J-gene trimming of TCR beta chains was found in a later genetic analysis and replicated in an independent cohort. Correlated functional status among segregating V segments might be attributable to linkage disequilibrium, but an unknown experimental factor could not be ruled out. The authors suggested that the approach could potentially be extended to other disease states and immunological phenotypes. In a later analysis, most CMV-associated TCR beta chains were found to appear HLA-restricted, with HLA associations seemingly driven largely by CMV exposure.

Remarks on this clone: Its specific antigen is unknown. Its ends do not fully match the called genes, so a read error is possible.

The cohort comprised 710 or so healthy bone marrow donors. At the time of sampling, all cohort members were nominally healthy, though unrecorded immune exposures were likely present. The donor was CMV seronegative and belonged to the group of 320 or so seronegative cohort members. A peripheral blood sample was collected from each donor, and TCR beta sequencing was performed on peripheral blood mononuclear cells. The Qiagen DNeasy Blood Extraction Kit was used to extract genomic DNA from the blood cell samples. Library generation was performed with the immunoSEQ multiplex PCR assay. For the multiplex PCR, a mixture combining 60 forward primers for TCR Vbeta segments and 13 reverse primers for TCR Jbeta segments was used. The CDR3 region of rearranged TCR beta genes was amplified from genomic DNA with a multiplex PCR assay. The amplified TCR beta libraries were sequenced on the Illumina HiSeq System as 87-base-pair reads. On the study's bioinformatics: A later analysis counted approximately 74 million unique TCR beta chains across the 666 repertoires, and roughly 9.9 million of these chains were shared by at least two donors. A nearest-neighbor algorithm error-corrected the raw reads and collapsed the reads into unique sequences, merging closely related sequences to remove PCR and sequencing errors. V, D and J gene segments were assigned by aligning CDR3 sequences to IMGT reference sequences. For a sequence to be retained, at least a six-nucleotide match to both a V gene segment and a J gene segment was required. A rearrangement counted as productive if the CDR3 had no stop codons and remained in frame with V and J, and every other rearrangement counted as non-productive. CDR3 was defined according to IMGT convention as the region running from the second conserved V-encoded cysteine to the conserved J-encoded phenylalanine. The earlier analysis of approximately 500 of the donors excluded sequences that lacked an unambiguous match to a single V gene segment. An earlier analysis of 587 of the donors called V segments functional above 56.7% productive rearrangements and segregating when the between-donor standard deviation exceeded 5%. A statistical classification framework was developed to diagnose cytomegalovirus status using the catalog of TCR beta chain sequences. V and J gene assignment, in a later analysis, came from comparing TCR nucleotide sequences with IMGT/GENE-DB human TR gene sequences. The TCRdist pipeline was used in a later analysis to assign CDR3 sequences and most-parsimonious VDJ recombination scenarios. In a later analysis, each TCR beta chain was defined by its CDR3 amino acid sequence together with its V-gene family, and reads lacking a unique V-gene family were excluded. A later analysis removed 500 to 650 highly shared, low-generation-probability nucleotide sequences to deal with suspected cross-contamination and a sequencing artifact. In a later analysis, a clonal expansion index for each public chain was calculated from normalized within-repertoire ranks of inferred template counts. In a later analysis, generation probabilities were computed with a VDJ recombination model fitted to out-of-frame rearrangements, and the resulting probabilities were checked against IGoR. In a later analysis, TCR-TCR, TCR-HLA and TCR-CMV co-occurrence was scored with hypergeometric tests, and a repertoire-size bias correction was applied to TCR pairs. A later analysis estimated false discovery rates by permuting HLA or CMV assignments 20 times. In a later analysis, co-occurring TCRs were grouped using DBSCAN, and TCRdist sequence similarity was added for clustering within HLA-allele-positive subsets. Co-occurrence clustering excluded repertoires with fewer than 30,000 or more than 120,000 public chains, plus five with anomalous nucleotide sharing. TCRdb holds this immuneACCESS table with in-frame rearrangements only. Some clones are missing; in checked studies, unresolved V genes explain under half, and the rest has no known cause. V and J calls and clone size are as listed in that table; D and trimming were resolved from the DNA. In all, the sample holds 160,000 or so clones, and approximately 76% of those were seen once. The ten largest make up over 1.1% of the sample.

Sequenced sample: PBMCs. The rearranged segments are TRBV7-9 and TRBJ1-1, with a weak D call of TRBD1 (5 bases match). The receptor's source is a man in his 60s in good health and CMV-seronegative. The CDR3 protein is CSSSSRGGGDTEAFF. The nucleotides read TGTTCCAGCAGCTCCCGTGGCGGGGGGGACACTGAAGCTTTCTTT.